These 25 T cell receptor beta chains originate from one sample sequenced in a study of tumor and adjacent non-tumor tissue in lung cancer. No cell sorting was done before RNA was extracted from the tissue. The library came from three nested PCR rounds adapted from ARM-PCR protocols. A single record per CDR3 protein comes from TCRdb applying MiXCR to the multiplex PCR reads. The table shows 100,000 to 150,000 distinct CDR3 sequences, with approximately 66% occurring only once. The sequenced sample was lung tumor tissue. The source is a man aged 30-40 years with non-small cell lung cancer.

Worth noting for this clonotype: Its ends do not fully match the called genes, so a read error is possible. The chain joins TRBV29-1 to TRBJ1-2; maybe TRBD1 (6 bases). The CDR3 has 15 residues. Germline values: CDR1 SQVTM, CDR2 ANQGSEA. CDR3 sequence: CSARDKGRGSYGYTF. The CDR3 nucleotides are TGCAGCGCCCGGGACAAGGGACGAGGAAGCTATGGCTACACATTC.

With regard to this clonotype: One end of the junction is discordant with germline, which a read error may explain. The chain joins TRBV6-1 to TRBJ1-1; a possible D gene is TRBD1 (6 bases). The germline CDR1 and CDR2 sequences are MNHNS and SASEGT. The CDR3 has 13 residues. As DNA, the CDR3 is TGTGCCAGTAGTCTCACAGGGAACACTGAAGCTCTCTTT. This encodes CASSLTGNTEALF.

This clonotype was seen repeatedly, ten times or more. This chain connects TRBV6-2 or TRBV6-3 to TRBJ2-3; no clear D gene. The ends were cut back, 2 bases at V and 3 bases at J, with 6 bases in the middle. The germline gives CDR1 MNHEY, CDR2 SVGEGT. The CDR3 runs 13 residues. CDR3 residues: CASSYRETDTQYF. As DNA, the CDR3 is TGTGCCAGCAGTTACAGGGAAACAGATACGCAGTATTTT.

J is TRBJ2-3 and V is TRBV11-2, with TRBD2 as a possible D gene (5 bases). This CDR3 region has 17 residues. In germline, CDR1 is SGHAT, CDR2 FQNNGV. V shed 4 bases and J shed 2 bases, with 19 bases lying between them. The CDR3: CASSSRARARDTDTQYF. The CDR3, as DNA: TGTGCCAGCAGCTCCCGGGCGAGGGCTAGGGACACAGATACGCAGTATTTT.

This clonotype was counted only a few times. This chain connects TRBV20-1 to TRBJ1-2; TRBD1 is a possible D gene (6 bases). V was trimmed by 0 bases and J by 0 bases, leaving 17 bases between them. In germline, CDR1 is DFQATT, CDR2 SNEGSKA (reference sequence). CDR3 length: 17 amino acids. In DNA form, the CDR3 reads TGCAGTGCTAGAGATCTCTTACAGGGATACCCTAACTATGGCTACACCTTC. Encoded protein: CSARDLLQGYPNYGYTF.

This clonotype came up many times. The chain recombines TRBV6-1 with TRBJ2-1; 9 bases map to TRBD2. This CDR3 comprises 12 residues. Trimming cost V 11 bases and J 6 bases; bases outside gene matches: 5. CDR1 is MNHNS, CDR2 SASEGT, per germline. The CDR3 loop reads CAGGREGNEQFF. The CDR3 DNA follows: TGTGCCGGAGGGCGGGAGGGCAATGAGCAGTTCTTC.

With regard to this clonotype: This may stem from a read error, because a much larger clone lies one nucleotide away. The V gene is TRBV10-2, the J gene TRBJ2-3, with D possibly TRBD2 on 6 matching bases. From germline, CDR1 is WSHSY and CDR2 SAAADI. This CDR3 is 12 amino acids long. Trimming stripped 7 bases from V and 5 bases from J, with 10 bases between. The CDR3 sequence is CASTGTGDTQYF. Here the CDR3 DNA reads TGCGCCAGCACTGGGACTGGAGATACGCAGTATTTT.

This chain links TRBV14 with TRBJ2-3; TRBD2 matches 8 bases. Trimming at V came to 6 bases and at J to 4 bases, leaving 6 bases not matched to a gene. CDR3 length: 14 amino acids. Germline V gene sequence: CDR1 SGHDN, CDR2 FVKESK. The DNA of the CDR3 is TGTGCCAGCAGTTACGCGGGGGGCGCAGATACGCAGTATTTT. It encodes CASSYAGGADTQYF.

As for this clonotype: One base away lies a much larger clone, so this may be a sequencing read error. The chain links TRBV6-5 to TRBJ2-7; 12 bases map to TRBD1. Germline V gene sequence: CDR1 MNHEY, CDR2 SVGAGI. This CDR3 is 15 amino acids long. The CDR3 DNA reads TGTGCCAGCACCCCGCCGGGACAGGGGGCCGGTGAGCATTACTTC. It codes for CASTPPGQGAGEHYF.

This clonotype was recorded at least ten times. CDR3 region: CASSSIWGSGQETQYF. Here the CDR3 DNA reads TGTGCCAGCAGCTCAATATGGGGTAGCGGACAAGAGACCCAGTACTTC. V is TRBV11-1 and J is TRBJ2-5, with a possible D match to TRBD2 (6 bases). CDR3 length: 16 residues. Germline V gives CDR1 SGHAT, CDR2 FQDESV (reference sequence). Trimming pared 4 bases from V and 2 bases from J, leaving 17 bases between.

The chain has TRBV20-1 and TRBJ2-1; no clear D gene. The CDR3 covers 14 residues. V was clipped by 4 bases and J by 4 bases, with 14 bases between them. Looked up from germline, CDR1 is DFQATT and CDR2 is SNEGSKA (reference sequence). CDR3 in amino acids: CSANSAEGYNEQFF. CDR3 DNA sequence: TGCAGTGCTAACTCCGCGGAAGGATACAATGAGCAGTTCTTC.

Note on this clonotype: One base away lies a much larger clone, so this may be a sequencing read error. The chain couples TRBV29-1 to TRBJ2-2; the match to TRBD1 covers 9 bases. V trimming: 4 bases; J trimming: 2 bases; junction bases outside the gene matches: 8. This CDR3 region has 16 residues. Germline CDR1 SQVTM, CDR2 ANQGSEA. This CDR3 is CSVGDRAELNTGELFF. CDR3 nucleotides: TGCAGCGTTGGGGACAGGGCCGAGTTAAACACCGGGGAGCTGTTTTTT.

This chain connects TRBV5-1 to TRBJ2-4; the match to TRBD2 covers 8 bases. The CDR3 length is 15 residues. Germline V gene sequence: CDR1 SGHRS, CDR2 YFSETQ. Unmatched junction bases numbered 9, after V lost 5 bases and J lost 5 bases. CDR3 in amino acids: CASSGSGAMENIQYF. CDR3 DNA sequence: TGCGCCAGCAGTGGTAGCGGGGCCATGGAAAACATTCAGTACTTC.

This clonotype turned up a few times. The CDR3 DNA reads TGTGCCAACAGAGTTATGGGCCGGAGTCGGGGCACCGGGGAGCTGTTTTTT. This sequence encodes CANRVMGRSRGTGELFF. The V gene is TRBV6-5, the J gene TRBJ2-2; D perhaps matches TRBD2 (5 bases). This CDR3 comprises 17 residues. V was pared by 10 bases and J by 4 bases, with 25 bases between. From germline, CDR1 is MNHEY and CDR2 SVGAGI.

The chain joins TRBV12-3 or TRBV12-4 to TRBJ2-1, with D possibly matching TRBD2 (5 bases). This CDR3 has 15 amino acids. The V end lost 6 bases, the J end lost 7 bases, and 19 bases lay between the germline ends. CDR3 loop: CASRRGNSQRNEQFF. CDR3 DNA: TGTGCCAGCAGACGGGGAAACTCGCAGAGGAATGAGCAGTTCTTC.

The CDR3, as DNA: TGTGCCAGCAATTCTCTAGGAACATCATCAGATACGCAGTATTTT. Protein: CASNSLGTSSDTQYF. This chain connects TRBV7-3 to TRBJ2-3; D uncertain. Between the trimmed V and J ends, which lost 7 bases and 4 bases, there was a span of 18 bases. Germline V gene data show CDR1 as SGHTA and CDR2 as FQGTGA. The CDR3 extends over 15 amino acids.

This clonotype has a count of ten or more. The chain carries TRBV12-3 or TRBV12-4 and TRBJ1-6, with D perhaps matching TRBD1 (5 bases). Trimming shortened V by 3 bases and J by 8 bases, and 17 bases separated the two germline ends. This CDR3 has 16 amino acids. The CDR3 spells CASSLLVAGRYSPLHF. DNA of the CDR3: TGTGCCAGCAGTTTGTTGGTAGCAGGGCGTTATTCACCCCTCCACTTT.

The gene calls are TRBV29-1 and TRBJ1-2, with TRBD1 as a possible D gene (5 bases). The CDR3 has 11 residues. The V end was cut by 3 bases, the J end by 12 bases, with 14 bases between. CDR1 SQVTM and CDR2 ANQGSEA come from the germline V gene. CDR3 coding DNA: TGCAGCGTTGACAAGGGGAGGGTCCACACCTTC. This encodes CSVDKGRVHTF.

The chain employs TRBV7-8 and TRBJ2-3; D call uncertain. V was cut by 0 bases and J by 2 bases, with 9 bases left in between. Looked up from germline, CDR1 is SGHVS and CDR2 is FQNEAQ. The CDR3 extends over 15 amino acids. Here the CDR3 DNA reads TGTGCCAGCAGCTTAGCAGGCGCGGTCACAGATACGCAGTATTTT. It codes for CASSLAGAVTDTQYF.

Comment on this clonotype: One end of the junction is discordant with germline, which a read error may explain. The gene calls are TRBV6-2 or TRBV6-3 and TRBJ1-1; tentatively, D is TRBD1 (5 bases). CDR1 is MNHEY and CDR2 is SVGEGT in the germline V gene. CDR3 length: 14 amino acids. The CDR3 DNA reads TGTGTCAGCAGCCGAGCGGGGGGGAAAATTGAAGCTTTCTTT. Amino acids: CVSSRAGGKIEAFF.

J is TRBJ2-1 and V is TRBV11-2; no clear D gene. CDR1 SGHAT and CDR2 FQNNGV come from the germline V gene. Trimming cost V 5 bases and J 1 base, with 15 bases left between them. CDR3 size: 16 residues. DNA for the CDR3: TGTGCCAGCAGCCTATATGCTAACATGTCCTACAATGAGCAGTTCTTC. Its protein is CASSLYANMSYNEQFF.

The genes are TRBV6-1 and TRBJ1-2; no clear D gene. Germline CDR1 is MNHNS and CDR2 is SASEGT. This CDR3 is 11 amino acids long. Trimming cost V 7 bases and J 6 bases, with 9 bases left between them. This CDR3 reads CASTRFNGYTF. CDR3 nucleotide sequence: TGTGCCAGCACTCGATTTAATGGCTACACCTTC.

Notes on this clonotype: Sequence at one end of the junction differs from germline and may be a read error. CDR3 sequence: CTSSPWGRTYEQYF. The CDR3 DNA reads TGTACCAGCAGCCCCTGGGGTCGAACCTATGAGCAGTACTTC. V gene TRBV7-9 combines with J gene TRBJ2-7; D not resolved. The germline V gene has CDR1 SEHNR and CDR2 FQNEAQ (reference sequence). The CDR3 is made up of 14 amino acids.

This clonotype showed up just a few times. Mismatch with germline at one junction end may stem from a read error. The gene calls are TRBV29-1 and TRBJ2-5; 9 bases are shared with TRBD2. Germline V gene sequence: CDR1 SQVTM, CDR2 ANQGSEA. The CDR3 runs to 14 residues. As DNA, the CDR3 is TGCAGCGTTGAAAGCGGGGGGCGGGGAGAGATCCAGTACTTC. It translates to CSVESGGRGEIQYF.

This chain uses TRBV4-1 with TRBJ2-1; TRBD2 agrees at 8 bases. Germline CDR1 reads MGHRA; CDR2 reads YSYEKL. The CDR3 runs to 15 residues. Trimming took 4 bases from V and 7 from J; bases not matched to a gene: 9. DNA of the CDR3: TGCGCCAGCAGCCGCGCTAGCGGGCCCTTTAATGAGCAGTTCTTC. Translation: CASSRASGPFNEQFF.